This TCR beta chain originates from a study of blood T cell repertoires in COVID-19. Study in general: The study drew acute and convalescent COVID-19 samples from the United States, Italy and Spain.

Here immunoSEQ multiplex PCR was the method, and the copy in TCRdb shows in-frame clones only, minus some. Of more than 95,000 clones listed, about 86% were seen once; the top ten hold 3.8%. V was clipped by 1 base and J by 7 bases, with 14 bases between them. Germline CDR1 LNHNV, CDR2 YYDKDF (reference sequence). CDR3 length: 14 residues. Material for sequencing was peripheral blood. This sequence was found in a woman in her forties or fifties with acute or convalescent COVID-19. V and J are TRBV15 and TRBJ2-7; perhaps TRBD1 as D (7 bases). CDR3 sequence: CATSRVTGEEEQYF. In DNA form, the CDR3 reads TGTGCCACCAGCAGAGTTACAGGGGAGGAAGAGCAGTACTTC.